This T cell receptor (beta chain) appears in the sequencing data of a study of blood T cell repertoires in COVID-19. At the level of the study: T cells, B-cell-depleted T cells, or PBMCs supplied cDNA or gDNA.

Methods used by the authors: It was from reference gene primer amplification that nucleated cell counts were estimated. Generated by immunoSEQ multiplex PCR, the TCRdb table keeps only in-frame clones and is missing some. V, J and clone size were drawn from that table, and D and trimming were deduced from the DNA. The top ten hold about 1% of the sample, which has approximately 110,000 clones, about 91% seen once. Germline values: CDR1 MNHGY, CDR2 SAAAGT. The CDR3 sequence is 18 residues long. V lost 2 bases, J lost 6 bases, and 23 bases lay in between. The sample comprised peripheral blood. The genes are TRBV6-8 and TRBJ2-1, with a weak D call TRBD2 (6 bases). This sequence was found in a woman aged 50 to 60 with active or convalescent COVID-19. CDR3 nucleotide sequence: TGTGCCAGCAGTTACCCCTTCGATCTAGCGAGGAAGGGCAATGAGCAGTTCTTC. As protein: CASSYPFDLARKGNEQFF.